This section outlines one T cell receptor beta chain sequence together with its context. The antigen remains unidentified. The CDR3 covers 12 residues. Per the germline V gene, CDR1 is GTSNPN and CDR2 is SVGIG (reference sequence). Trimming took off 6 bases at V and 9 bases at J, with 14 bases between the two ends. The data belong to a study of long-term antiretroviral therapy in people with HIV. The study, taken as a whole, reports: No data were available on ART adherence, viral resistance or therapy changes. Every time point showed a repertoire led by clones expanded before ART. HIV repertoires showed narrower CDR3 length ranges than controls.

They ran version v3.0 of the immunoSEQ assay at survey level. Assay: immunoSEQ multiplex PCR; the TCRdb copy retains only in-frame clones and omits some. This table holds around 23,000 clones, 84% found once. The chain has TRBV30 and TRBJ2-2; D possibly corresponds to TRBD2 (7 bases). The sequences come from unsorted PBMCs, collected 0.5 years before starting antiretroviral therapy. The sequence derives from a middle-aged man with HIV. The CDR3 DNA is TGTGCCTGCAAGGGGGGGCGTAGGGAGCTGTTTTTT. Translating gives CACKGGRRELFF.